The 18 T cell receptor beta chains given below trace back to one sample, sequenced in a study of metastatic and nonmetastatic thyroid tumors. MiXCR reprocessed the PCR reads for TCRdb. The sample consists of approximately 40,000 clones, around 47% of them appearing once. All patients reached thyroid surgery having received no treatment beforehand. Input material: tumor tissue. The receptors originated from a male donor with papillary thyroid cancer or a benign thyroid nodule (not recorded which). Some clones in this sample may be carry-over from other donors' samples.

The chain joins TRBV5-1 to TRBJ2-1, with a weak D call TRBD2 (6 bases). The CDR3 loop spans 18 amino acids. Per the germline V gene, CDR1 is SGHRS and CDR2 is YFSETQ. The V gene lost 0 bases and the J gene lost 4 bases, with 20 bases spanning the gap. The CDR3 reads CASSLGGRSAFLYNEQFF. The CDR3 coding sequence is TGCGCCAGCAGCTTGGGGGGGAGGAGCGCTTTTCTTTACAATGAGCAGTTCTTC.

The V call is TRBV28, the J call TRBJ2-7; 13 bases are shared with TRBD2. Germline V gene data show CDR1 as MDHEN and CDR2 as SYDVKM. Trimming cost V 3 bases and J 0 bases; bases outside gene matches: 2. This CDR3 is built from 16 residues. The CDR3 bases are TGTGCCAGCAGTTTCGGACTAGCGGGAGCCTCCTACGAGCAGTACTTC. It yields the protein CASSFGLAGASYEQYF.

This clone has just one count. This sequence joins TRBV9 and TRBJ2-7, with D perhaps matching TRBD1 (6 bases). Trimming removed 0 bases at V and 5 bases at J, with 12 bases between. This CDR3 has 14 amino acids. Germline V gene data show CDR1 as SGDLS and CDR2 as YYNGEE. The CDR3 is CASSVVPDSHEQYF. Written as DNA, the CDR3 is TGTGCCAGCAGCGTAGTCCCGGACAGCCACGAGCAGTACTTC.

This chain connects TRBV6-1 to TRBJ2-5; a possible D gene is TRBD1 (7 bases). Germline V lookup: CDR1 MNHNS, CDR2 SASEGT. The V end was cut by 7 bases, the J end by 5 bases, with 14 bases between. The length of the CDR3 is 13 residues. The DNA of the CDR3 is TGTGCCAGCATCCCGCCAGGGGGGGAGACCCAGTACTTC. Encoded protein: CASIPPGGETQYF.

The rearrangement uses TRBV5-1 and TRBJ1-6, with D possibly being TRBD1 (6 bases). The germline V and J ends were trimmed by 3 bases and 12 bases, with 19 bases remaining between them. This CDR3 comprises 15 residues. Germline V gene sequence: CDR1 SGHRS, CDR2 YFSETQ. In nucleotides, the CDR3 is TGCGCCAGCAGCTACGTGGGACAAATTAGTGGACCCCTCCACTTT. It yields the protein CASSYVGQISGPLHF.

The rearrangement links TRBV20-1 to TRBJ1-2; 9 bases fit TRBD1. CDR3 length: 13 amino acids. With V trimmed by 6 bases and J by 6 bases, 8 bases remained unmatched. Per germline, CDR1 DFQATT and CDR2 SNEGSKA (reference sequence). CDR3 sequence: CSATTGGFDGYTF. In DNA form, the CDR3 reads TGCAGTGCCACGACAGGGGGTTTCGATGGCTACACCTTC.

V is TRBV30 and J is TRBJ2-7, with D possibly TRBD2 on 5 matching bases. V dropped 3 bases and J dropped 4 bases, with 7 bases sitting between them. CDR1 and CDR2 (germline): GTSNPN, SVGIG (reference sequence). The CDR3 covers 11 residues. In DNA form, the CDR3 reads TGTGCCTGGAGCGGGGATTACGAGCAGTACTTC. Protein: CAWSGDYEQYF. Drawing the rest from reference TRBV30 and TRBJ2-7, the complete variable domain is SQTIHQWPATLVQPVGSPLSLECTVEGTSNPNLYWYRQAAGRGLQLLFYSVGIGQISSEVPQNLSASRPQDRQFILSSKKLLLSDSGFYLCAWSGDYEQYFGPGTRLTVT.

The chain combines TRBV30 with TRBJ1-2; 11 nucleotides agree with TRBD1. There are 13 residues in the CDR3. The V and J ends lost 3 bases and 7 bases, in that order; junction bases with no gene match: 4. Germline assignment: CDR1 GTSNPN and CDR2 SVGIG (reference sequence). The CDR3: CAWREDRGLGYTF. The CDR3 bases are TGTGCCTGGAGGGAGGACAGGGGGCTTGGCTACACCTTC. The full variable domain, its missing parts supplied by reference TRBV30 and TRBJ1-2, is SQTIHQWPATLVQPVGSPLSLECTVEGTSNPNLYWYRQAAGRGLQLLFYSVGIGQISSEVPQNLSASRPQDRQFILSSKKLLLSDSGFYLCAWREDRGLGYTFGSGTRLTVV.

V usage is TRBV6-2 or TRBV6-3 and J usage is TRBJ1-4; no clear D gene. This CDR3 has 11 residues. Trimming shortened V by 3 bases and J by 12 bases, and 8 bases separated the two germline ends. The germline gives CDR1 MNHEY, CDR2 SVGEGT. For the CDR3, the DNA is TGTGCCAGCAGTTATGAGGTGGAACTGTTTTTT. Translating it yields CASSYEVELFF.

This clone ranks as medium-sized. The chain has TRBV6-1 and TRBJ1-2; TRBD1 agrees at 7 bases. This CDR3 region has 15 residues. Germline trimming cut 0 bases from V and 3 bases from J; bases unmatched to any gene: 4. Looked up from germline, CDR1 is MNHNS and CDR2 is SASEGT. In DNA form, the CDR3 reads TGTGCCAGCAGTGAAGCGGTGGGACAGTACTATGGCTACACCTTC. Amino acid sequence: CASSEAVGQYYGYTF.

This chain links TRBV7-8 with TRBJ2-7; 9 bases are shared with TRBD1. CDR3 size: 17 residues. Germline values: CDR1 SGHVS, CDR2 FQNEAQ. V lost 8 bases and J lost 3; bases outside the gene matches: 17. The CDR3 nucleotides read TGTGCCAGCGGCCCCCTTTATACGGGACAGGGTCTCTACGAGCAGTACTTC. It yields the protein CASGPLYTGQGLYEQYF.

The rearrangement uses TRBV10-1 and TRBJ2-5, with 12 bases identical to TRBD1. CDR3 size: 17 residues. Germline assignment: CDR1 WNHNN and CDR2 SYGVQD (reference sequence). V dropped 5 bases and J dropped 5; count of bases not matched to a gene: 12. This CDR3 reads CASSPSPGTGGEETQYF. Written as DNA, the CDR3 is TGCGCCAGCAGTCCGAGTCCCGGGACAGGGGGCGAGGAGACCCAGTACTTC.

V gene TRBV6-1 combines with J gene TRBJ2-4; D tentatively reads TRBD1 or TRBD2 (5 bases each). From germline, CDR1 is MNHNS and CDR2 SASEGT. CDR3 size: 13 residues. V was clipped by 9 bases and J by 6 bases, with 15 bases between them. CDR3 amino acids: CASARDEVNIQYF. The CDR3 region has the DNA TGTGCCAGTGCCCGGGACGAGGTAAACATTCAGTACTTC.

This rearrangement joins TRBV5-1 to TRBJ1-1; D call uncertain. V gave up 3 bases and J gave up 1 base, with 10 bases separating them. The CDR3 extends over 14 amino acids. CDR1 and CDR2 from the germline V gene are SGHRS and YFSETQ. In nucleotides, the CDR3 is TGCGCCAGCAGCTCCTCATCAGCGAACACTGAAGCTTTCTTT. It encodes CASSSSSANTEAFF. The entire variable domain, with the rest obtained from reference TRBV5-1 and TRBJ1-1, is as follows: KAGVTQTPRYLIKTRGQQVTLSCSPISGHRSVSWYQQTPGQGLQFLFEYFSETQRNKGNFPGRFSGRQFSNSRSEMNVSTLELGDSALYLCASSSSSANTEAFFGQGTRLTVV.

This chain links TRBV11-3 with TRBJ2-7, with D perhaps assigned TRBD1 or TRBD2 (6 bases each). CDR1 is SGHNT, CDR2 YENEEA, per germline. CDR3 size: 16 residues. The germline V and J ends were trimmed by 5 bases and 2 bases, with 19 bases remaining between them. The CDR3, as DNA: TGTGCCAGCAGCCCTGGATTTGCGGGACAAACCTACGAGCAGTACTTC. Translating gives CASSPGFAGQTYEQYF.

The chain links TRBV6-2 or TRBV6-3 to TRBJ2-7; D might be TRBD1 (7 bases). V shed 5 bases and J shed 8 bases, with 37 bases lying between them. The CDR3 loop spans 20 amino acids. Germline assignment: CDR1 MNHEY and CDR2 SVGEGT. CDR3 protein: CASSLLAGQTQRRSPDKQYF. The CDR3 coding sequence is TGTGCCAGCAGTCTCCTTGCGGGACAGACACAGCGGCGATCCCCCGACAAGCAGTACTTC.

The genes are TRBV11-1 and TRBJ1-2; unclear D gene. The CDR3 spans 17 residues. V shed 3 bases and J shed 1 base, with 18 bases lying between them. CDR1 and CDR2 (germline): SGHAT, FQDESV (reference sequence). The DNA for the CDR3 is TGTGCCAGCAGCTTCCCGACAAGAGTATACGATAACTATGGCTACACCTTC. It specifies CASSFPTRVYDNYGYTF.

The CDR3 loop reads CSAQTPSGSIVDEQYF. The CDR3 DNA follows: TGCAGTGCCCAGACCCCTAGCGGGAGCATTGTCGACGAGCAGTACTTC. The chain has TRBV20-1 and TRBJ2-7; the match to TRBD2 covers 10 bases. CDR3 size: 16 residues. Germline loops: CDR1 DFQATT, CDR2 SNEGSKA (reference sequence). With V trimmed by 6 bases and J by 5 bases, 16 bases remained unmatched.